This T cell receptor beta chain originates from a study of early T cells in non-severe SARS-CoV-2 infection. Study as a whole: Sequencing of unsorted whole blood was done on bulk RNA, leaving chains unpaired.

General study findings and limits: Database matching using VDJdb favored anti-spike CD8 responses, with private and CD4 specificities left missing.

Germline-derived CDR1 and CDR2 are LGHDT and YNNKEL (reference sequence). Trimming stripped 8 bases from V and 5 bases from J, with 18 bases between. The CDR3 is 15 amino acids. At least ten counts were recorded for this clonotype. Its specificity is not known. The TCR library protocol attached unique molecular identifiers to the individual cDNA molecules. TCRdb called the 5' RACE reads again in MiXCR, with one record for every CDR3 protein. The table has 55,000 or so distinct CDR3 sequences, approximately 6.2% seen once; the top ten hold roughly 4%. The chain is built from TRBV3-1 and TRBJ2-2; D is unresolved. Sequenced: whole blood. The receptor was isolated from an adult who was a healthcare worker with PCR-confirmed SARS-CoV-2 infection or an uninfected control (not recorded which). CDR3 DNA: TGTGCCAGCCGCTCTCCTGGCCTTGGTACCGGGGAGCTGTTTTTT. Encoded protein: CASRSPGLGTGELFF.